This TCR beta chain was sequenced in a study of blood T cell repertoires in COVID-19. Germline V gene data show CDR1 as SGHDT and CDR2 as YYEEEE. The CDR3 extends over 16 amino acids. Unmatched junction bases numbered 14, after V lost 4 bases and J lost 8 bases. Sequencing was performed with immunoSEQ multiplex PCR; in TCRdb, only in-frame clones are kept and a portion is missing. The sample contains around 60,000 clones, over 75% of which appear only once. The sample consisted of peripheral blood. The rearrangement uses TRBV5-6 and TRBJ1-2; the match to TRBD1 covers 10 bases. The clonotype comes from a man aged 45-60 years with active COVID-19. CDR3 amino acids: CASSLRTGTGAEGYTF. The CDR3 DNA reads TGTGCCAGCAGCCTAAGAACCGGGACAGGGGCGGAAGGCTACACCTTC.